This is a list of T cell receptor beta chains from one sample in a study of blood T cell repertoires in COVID-19. TCRdb's table, derived via immunoSEQ multiplex PCR, lists solely in-frame clones and lacks some. Counted here are more than 150,000 clones, about 81% occurring once; the ten biggest clones make up around an eighth. The sequencing input was peripheral blood. The receptor source for this set is a man aged 25-45 years with active or convalescent COVID-19. Both conserved end residues are part of each CDR3. Each record gives: J gene, D gene, V gene, clone size, CDR3 DNA, CDR3 protein. The D gene is left open where the match is weak. Not all rows give a size; the values are once, few, many and, for expanded clones, a class.

J gene: TRBJ2-5
D gene: TRBD2
V gene: TRBV12-5
clone size: once
CDR3 DNA: TGTGCTAGTGGTTTGGTGTTAGCGGGGGACGCGAAGACCCAGTACTTC
CDR3 protein: CASGLVLAGDAKTQYF

J gene: TRBJ2-3
D gene: .
V gene: TRBV30
clone size: .
CDR3 DNA: TGTGCCTGGAGTTCCCGGAGCCTAGACAGCACAGATACGCAGTATTTT
CDR3 protein: CAWSSRSLDSTDTQYF

J gene: TRBJ2-7
D gene: TRBD2
V gene: TRBV6-2/TRBV6-3
clone size: .
CDR3 DNA: TGTGCCAGCAGTTACCACCTAGCGGGGGGCTACGAGCAGTACTTC
CDR3 protein: CASSYHLAGGYEQYF

J gene: TRBJ1-6
D gene: .
V gene: TRBV30
clone size: .
CDR3 DNA: TGTGCCTGGAGGGGGGGGGAAGCGCCCCTCCACTTT
CDR3 protein: CAWRGGEAPLHF

J gene: TRBJ2-7
D gene: .
V gene: TRBV2
clone size: .
CDR3 DNA: TGTGCCAGCAGAGTCCAGGCCTACGAGCAGTACTTC
CDR3 protein: CASRVQAYEQYF

J gene: TRBJ1-2
D gene: .
V gene: TRBV6-1
clone size: .
CDR3 DNA: TGTGCCAGCAGTGAAACTCAGGGGAACTATGGCTACACCTTC
CDR3 protein: CASSETQGNYGYTF

J gene: TRBJ1-5
D gene: TRBD1
V gene: TRBV6-6
clone size: .
CDR3 DNA: TGTGCCAGCAGTTCAACGACAGGGGGCACAAATCAGCCCCAGCATTTT
CDR3 protein: CASSSTTGGTNQPQHF

J gene: TRBJ2-5
D gene: TRBD2
V gene: TRBV5-1
clone size: .
CDR3 DNA: TGCGCCAGCAGCTTGGCTCTAGCGGGGGGACCCGGAGAGACCCAGTACTTC
CDR3 protein: CASSLALAGGPGETQYF

J gene: TRBJ2-7
D gene: .
V gene: TRBV19
clone size: .
CDR3 DNA: TGTGCCAGCCGGACGGGGAATCGCGAGCAGTACTTC
CDR3 protein: CASRTGNREQYF

J gene: TRBJ2-5
D gene: TRBD1
V gene: TRBV6-5
clone size: .
CDR3 DNA: TGTGCCAGCAGTAGGACAGGCACTGAAAAAGAGACCCAGTACTTC
CDR3 protein: CASSRTGTEKETQYF

J gene: TRBJ1-3
D gene: .
V gene: TRBV3-1/TRBV3-2
clone size: .
CDR3 DNA: TGTGCCAGCAGCCTGGGTCGGGCGGGGGCTGGAAACACCATATATTTT
CDR3 protein: CASSLGRAGAGNTIYF

J gene: TRBJ1-5
D gene: .
V gene: TRBV7-2
clone size: few
CDR3 DNA: TGTGCCAGCAGCCTCGGACAGTCGGTGTATAGCAATCAGCCCCAGCATTTT
CDR3 protein: CASSLGQSVYSNQPQHF

J gene: TRBJ1-2
D gene: .
V gene: TRBV7-8
clone size: .
CDR3 DNA: TGTGCCAGCAGCTTAGGAACCAGGGGCACAGACACCTTC
CDR3 protein: CASSLGTRGTDTF

J gene: TRBJ2-1
D gene: TRBD2
V gene: TRBV25-1
clone size: .
CDR3 DNA: TGTGCCAGCAGTGAATCCCATAGCGGGACAAATGAGCAGTTCTTC
CDR3 protein: CASSESHSGTNEQFF

J gene: TRBJ1-4
D gene: TRBD1
V gene: TRBV7-2
clone size: .
CDR3 DNA: TGTGCCAGCAGCTTAAAGGGGGCCGGTGAAAAACTGTTTTTT
CDR3 protein: CASSLKGAGEKLFF

J gene: TRBJ1-5
D gene: .
V gene: TRBV6-1
clone size: .
CDR3 DNA: TGTGCCAGCAGTGAATCGGTCAGGCCCCAGCCCCAGCATTTT
CDR3 protein: CASSESVRPQPQHF

J gene: TRBJ2-2
D gene: .
V gene: TRBV13
clone size: .
CDR3 DNA: TGTGCCAGCAGCCCGAGGTCAGGGTTAAGCGCCGGGGAGCTGTTTTTT
CDR3 protein: CASSPRSGLSAGELFF

J gene: TRBJ2-3
D gene: .
V gene: TRBV7-6
clone size: .
CDR3 DNA: TGTGCCAGCAGCTTGGGGACTGGAGGGGATACGCAGTATTTT
CDR3 protein: CASSLGTGGDTQYF

J gene: TRBJ1-2
D gene: TRBD1
V gene: TRBV4-1
clone size: once
CDR3 DNA: TGCGCCAGCAGCCAAGATGGGACAGGGGGAGGCTACACCTTC
CDR3 protein: CASSQDGTGGGYTF

J gene: TRBJ2-2
D gene: .
V gene: TRBV11-3
clone size: .
CDR3 DNA: TGTGCCAGCAGCTTCGTAGATCGTCCCGGGGAGCTGTTTTTT
CDR3 protein: CASSFVDRPGELFF

J gene: TRBJ2-2
D gene: TRBD2
V gene: TRBV4-2
clone size: .
CDR3 DNA: TGTGCCAGCAGCCCCCGGACTAGCGGGGGGGCGAACACCGGGGAGCTGTTTTTT
CDR3 protein: CASSPRTSGGANTGELFF

J gene: TRBJ1-5
D gene: .
V gene: TRBV27
clone size: once
CDR3 DNA: TGTGCCAGCAGTTTAGGAACAGGGACGAATCAGCCCCAGCATTTT
CDR3 protein: CASSLGTGTNQPQHF

J gene: TRBJ1-5
D gene: .
V gene: TRBV10-2
clone size: .
CDR3 DNA: TGCGCCAGCGGCGGGGGAGCAAATCAGCCCCAGCATTTT
CDR3 protein: CASGGGANQPQHF

J gene: TRBJ2-1
D gene: TRBD1
V gene: TRBV14
clone size: .
CDR3 DNA: TGTGCCAGCAGCCAAGACCGGGACAGGGGATTTTACAATGAGCAGTTCTTC
CDR3 protein: CASSQDRDRGFYNEQFF

J gene: TRBJ1-1
D gene: .
V gene: TRBV19
clone size: .
CDR3 DNA: TGTGCCAGCCACAGGGTAGAGGGCACTGAAGCTTTCTTT
CDR3 protein: CASHRVEGTEAFF

J gene: TRBJ1-1
D gene: .
V gene: TRBV19
clone size: .
CDR3 DNA: TGTGCCAGTAGTATCCAGGGCCAGATGAACACTGAAGCTTTCTTT
CDR3 protein: CASSIQGQMNTEAFF

J gene: TRBJ1-2
D gene: .
V gene: TRBV27
clone size: .
CDR3 DNA: TGTGCCAGCAACACCAATGACCGGGCAGGGGTGCTTGGCTACACCTTC
CDR3 protein: CASNTNDRAGVLGYTF

J gene: TRBJ1-1
D gene: .
V gene: TRBV5-1
clone size: .
CDR3 DNA: TGCGCCAGCCAGGCAGGGGAGGAAGCTTTCTTT
CDR3 protein: CASQAGEEAFF

J gene: TRBJ2-7
D gene: .
V gene: TRBV7-2
clone size: .
CDR3 DNA: TGTGCCAGCAGCTTAGTTCACTCCCCCTACGAGCAGTACTTC
CDR3 protein: CASSLVHSPYEQYF

J gene: TRBJ2-1
D gene: .
V gene: TRBV10-3
clone size: .
CDR3 DNA: TGTGCCATCAGTGATGGGGCCACCTACAATGAGCAGTTCTTC
CDR3 protein: CAISDGATYNEQFF

J gene: TRBJ2-1
D gene: .
V gene: TRBV7-2
clone size: .
CDR3 DNA: TGTGCCAGCAGCTTAGGTCCGCCCAGCGGCTACAATGAGCAGTTCTTC
CDR3 protein: CASSLGPPSGYNEQFF

J gene: TRBJ1-2
D gene: .
V gene: TRBV6-6
clone size: .
CDR3 DNA: TGTGCCAGCAGTTACTCGGGAGGCCTCAACTATGGCTACACCTTC
CDR3 protein: CASSYSGGLNYGYTF

J gene: TRBJ2-1
D gene: TRBD2
V gene: TRBV19
clone size: .
CDR3 DNA: TGTGCCAGTAGTATAACACTAGCGGGTTACAATGAGCAGTTCTTC
CDR3 protein: CASSITLAGYNEQFF

J gene: TRBJ2-5
D gene: .
V gene: TRBV5-6
clone size: .
CDR3 DNA: TGTGCCAGCAGCTTGAACCGGGACTTGAGGGAGACCCAGTACTTC
CDR3 protein: CASSLNRDLRETQYF